Reported below is one TCR beta chain. Here immunoSEQ multiplex PCR was the method, and the copy in TCRdb shows in-frame clones only, minus some. Of about 170,000 clones in the sample, roughly 90% were seen once. The sample comes from a study of control samples from healthy donors and cancer patients. The CDR3 runs 18 residues. J was trimmed by 0 bases and V by 2 bases; bases with no gene match: 5. CDR1 is SGHNT and CDR2 is YYREEE in the germline V gene (reference sequence). The clonotype originates from a man between 25 and 39 years old in good health. The chain joins TRBV5-4 to TRBJ2-7; 16 positions agree with TRBD2. Sequencing used blood. The CDR3 here is CASSFGTSGRVNSYEQYF. The CDR3 DNA sequence: TGTGCCAGCAGCTTTGGGACTAGCGGGAGGGTAAACTCCTACGAGCAGTACTTC. The full variable domain, with the rest looked up from reference TRBV5-4 and TRBJ2-7, is ETGVTQSPTHLIKTRGQQVTLRCSSQSGHNTVSWYQQALGQGPQFIFQYYREEENGRGNFPPRFSGLQFPNYSSELNVNALELDDSALYLCASSFGTSGRVNSYEQYFGPGTRLTVT.